The clone carrying this TCR beta chain has just a few counts. As yet, its antigen is unknown. TCRdb fed the reads into MiXCR, producing one record per CDR3 protein. Among some 240,000 distinct CDR3 sequences, 17% were seen once, and the ten largest hold 40% to 55%. The CDR3 length is 20 residues. Germline V gives CDR1 MNHEY, CDR2 SMNVEV (reference sequence). J gave up 1 base and V 2 bases, and 11 bases lay outside the gene matches. This sample was included in a study of T cell repertoires in cytomegalovirus infection. Overall study: Public TCR beta signatures were indicative of both CMV infection and a matching HLA type. The study's findings and limits: Summed frequency of public TCR beta families distinguished CMV carriers with the relevant HLA. Dominating the ex vivo response were TCR beta clonotypes that were CMV-specific and HLA-C-restricted.

Source material: CD8+ T cells from PBMCs. The TCR originated in a human donor in good health (CMV status not recorded). Some clones in this sample may be carry-over from other donors' samples. The J gene is TRBJ2-3, the V gene TRBV27; TRBD2 matches at 14 bases. CDR3 sequence: CASSLIPPGLAGVGTDTQYF. The CDR3 nucleotides are TGTGCCAGCAGTTTAATTCCCCCGGGACTAGCGGGGGTTGGCACAGATACGCAGTATTTT.